Below are 7 T cell receptor beta chains sequenced from a single sample in a study of T cell responses to AZD1222 COVID-19 vaccine. Repertoires were generated with immunoSEQ multiplex PCR, while TCRdb's copy carries only in-frame clones and drops some. This sample has 95,000 to 150,000 clones; over 85% occur once, and the top ten carry around 4.5%. This sample comprised peripheral blood, obtained on day 0 of AZD1222 vaccination. The receptors here all came from an adult in good health.

The chain links TRBV18 to TRBJ2-6; no clear D gene. CDR1 is KGHSH, CDR2 LQKENI, per germline. The V gene lost 2 bases and the J gene lost 0 bases, with 2 bases spanning the gap. The CDR3 has 14 residues. The CDR3 DNA follows: TGTGCCAGCTCACCAAACTCTGGGGCCAACGTCCTGACTTTC. Translated, it gives CASSPNSGANVLTF.

The CDR3 DNA reads TGTGCCAGCTCGCGCGGACTGATCGATGAAGCTTTCTTT. Its translation is CASSRGLIDEAFF. The chain combines TRBV25-1 with TRBJ1-1; D call uncertain. Germline V gives CDR1 MGHDK, CDR2 SYGVNS. V was cut by 8 bases and J by 7 bases, with 17 bases left in between. This CDR3 has 13 amino acids.

The rearrangement uses TRBV2 and TRBJ1-6, with 7 bases matching TRBD1. This CDR3 has 15 amino acids. Germline trimming cut 4 bases from V and 8 bases from J; bases unmatched to any gene: 8. The germline V gene encodes CDR1 SNHLY and CDR2 FYNNEI. The DNA for the CDR3 is TGTGCCAGCAGTGGTGGTCGGCAGGGGGATTCACCCCTCCACTTT. Amino acid sequence: CASSGGRQGDSPLHF.

The V and J genes are TRBV6-5 and TRBJ2-7; TRBD1 agrees at 10 bases. J lost 6 bases, V lost 6 bases, and 8 bases had no gene match. Germline CDR1 reads MNHEY; CDR2 reads SVGAGI. The CDR3 totals 14 residues. CDR3 nucleotides: TGTGCCAGCAGAATCCGGGACAGGGGTGGCGAGCAGTACTTC. Translated: CASRIRDRGGEQYF.

The V gene is TRBV29-1, the J gene TRBJ2-7; 7 bases map to TRBD2. The germline V gene encodes CDR1 SQVTM and CDR2 ANQGSEA. CDR3 length: 13 amino acids. V shed 4 bases and J 0 bases; nucleotides not matched to a gene: 3. As DNA, the CDR3 is TGCAGCGTTGGGGGACTACTCTCCTACGAGCAGTACTTC. This sequence encodes CSVGGLLSYEQYF.

This chain connects TRBV5-1 to TRBJ1-3; no definite D call. Trimming stripped 4 bases from V and 0 bases from J, with 14 bases between. The CDR3 has 16 residues. Germline V CDR1 and CDR2: SGHRS, YFSETQ. CDR3 region: CASSMGSGSSGNTIYF. The CDR3, as DNA: TGCGCCAGCAGCATGGGTAGTGGGAGCTCTGGAAACACCATATATTTT.

The chain couples TRBV3-1 (or the pseudogene TRBV3-2) to TRBJ2-7; D unresolved. CDR1 LGHDT and CDR2 YNNKEL come from the germline V gene (reference sequence). V lost 1 base to trimming and J lost 0 bases, with 7 bases between them. The CDR3 consists of 14 residues. In DNA form, the CDR3 reads TGTGCCAGCAGCCAAGTATTTAGCTCCTACGAGCAGTACTTC. Translating it yields CASSQVFSSYEQYF.